These T cell receptor beta chains were read from a single sample in a study of CD8 T cells in Susac syndrome. TCRdb ran MiXCR on the immunoSEQ multiplex PCR reads and lists one entry per CDR3 protein. The data show 170,000 or so distinct CDR3 sequences, roughly 95% seen once. Source material: CD8+ T cells from PBMCs. Receptor source: a human donor with multiple sclerosis. CDR3s include the opening cysteine and the closing phenylalanine or tryptophan. The D gene is left open where the match is weak. Some rows have no size entry. The others give once, few or many, or a class for an expanded clone.

>TRBV20-1|-|TRBJ2-3|TRBD2
TGCAGTGCTAGAGACGGGACTAGTCCTTTTACAGATACGCAGTATTTT
CSARDGTSPFTDTQYF
>TRBV9|-|TRBJ2-2|-
TGTGCCAGCAGCGAAACCTCAGGGCCCGGGGAGCTGTTTTTT
CASSETSGPGELFF
>TRBV20-1|once|TRBJ1-2|TRBD1
TGCAGTGTTCTATTAGGACAGGGCCTCTATGGCTACACCTTC
CSVLLGQGLYGYTF
>TRBV29-1|-|TRBJ2-1|-
TGCAGCGTTTGGGGTGGTTCGGTGGTTAATGAGCAGTTCTTC
CSVWGGSVVNEQFF
>TRBV5-6|-|TRBJ2-5|TRBD2
TGTGCCAGCAGCTTTGAGACTAGCGTACAAGAGACCCAGTACTTC
CASSFETSVQETQYF
>TRBV29-1|-|TRBJ2-7|TRBD1
TGCAGCGTTGAGGGACAGGTACCCTACGAGCAGTACTTC
CSVEGQVPYEQYF
>TRBV20-1|-|TRBJ2-5|TRBD2
TGCAGTGCTAGAGATCTACTAGCGTGGGAGACCCAGTACTTC
CSARDLLAWETQYF
>TRBV27|-|TRBJ2-7|-
TGTGCCAGCAGGCAGAGCTCCTACGAGCAGTACTTC
CASRQSSYEQYF
>TRBV5-1|-|TRBJ2-7|-
TGCGCCAGCAGCTTGGTGGCGGGGCCGTCCTACGAGCAGTACTTC
CASSLVAGPSYEQYF
>TRBV5-6|-|TRBJ2-5|TRBD1
TGTGCCAGCAGGAAGGACAGGGCGCAAGAGACCCAGTACTTC
CASRKDRAQETQYF
>TRBV9|-|TRBJ2-7|TRBD1
TGTGCCAGCAGCCCTGGGACAGGGGGCTCCTACGAGCAGTACTTC
CASSPGTGGSYEQYF
>TRBV3-1|-|TRBJ2-3|-
TGTGCCAGCAGCCAAGGGCGGACACGAAGCACAGATACGCAGTATTTT
CASSQGRTRSTDTQYF
>TRBV19|-|TRBJ1-1|-
TGTGCCAGTATGAGGGGCAACAGAGAAGCTTTCTTT
CASMRGNREAFF
>TRBV4-1|-|TRBJ2-7|TRBD1
TGCGCCAGCAGCCGACTGCTGTCGACAGGGTACTACGAGCAGTACTTC
CASSRLLSTGYYEQYF
>TRBV29-1|-|TRBJ1-2|-
TGCAGCCTTCAGACGGAGAACTATGGCTACACCTTC
CSLQTENYGYTF
>TRBV7-9|-|TRBJ2-3|TRBD1
TGTGCCAGCAGCCCGGCGGTCAGGGGGCAGGGAGATACGCAGTATTTT
CASSPAVRGQGDTQYF
>TRBV24-1|-|TRBJ2-2|-
TGTGCCACCAGTGATCCGGGGAACACCGGGGAGCTGTTTTTT
CATSDPGNTGELFF
>TRBV27|-|TRBJ1-2|-
TGTGCCAGCAGTCCGACGTGGAGGGGGGTAAACGGCTACACCTTC
CASSPTWRGVNGYTF
>TRBV10-3|-|TRBJ1-5|-
TGTGCCATCAGTGAATCCGCTCAGCCCCAGCATTTT
CAISESAQPQHF
>TRBV20-1|-|TRBJ1-1|-
TGCAGTGCTAGAGCAGAGAACACTGAAGCTTTCTTT
CSARAENTEAFF
>TRBV4-2|-|TRBJ1-3|-
TGTGCCAGCAGCCAGTTGTCAAGCTCTGGAAACACCATATATTTT
CASSQLSSSGNTIYF
>TRBV12-3/TRBV12-4|-|TRBJ2-5|-
TGTGCCAGCAGTTTATATGGCGAGACCCAGTACTTC
CASSLYGETQYF
>TRBV20-1|once|TRBJ2-1|-
TGCAGTGCTAGAGGGTCTGGCAATGAGCAGTTCTTC
CSARGSGNEQFF
>TRBV25-1|-|TRBJ2-1|TRBD2
TGTGCCAGCAGTGAGGCACTAGCGGGGTACAATGAGCAGTTCTTC
CASSEALAGYNEQFF
>TRBV15|-|TRBJ2-1|-
TGTGCCACCAGCCCAGACGAGAGACTGGCGACGAGTGAGCAGTTCTTC
CATSPDERLATSEQFF
>TRBV20-1|-|TRBJ2-3|-
TGCAGCGGCATCAGCTACGAGGGGACAGATACGCAGTATTTT
CSGISYEGTDTQYF
>TRBV9|-|TRBJ2-3|-
TGTGCCAGCAGCGGAAGCGGGCTCGCAGATACGCAGTATTTT
CASSGSGLADTQYF
>TRBV28|-|TRBJ2-7|-
TGTGCCTCCAACCAATGGGGTAACTCCCCTGGAAGCTACGAGCAGTACTTC
CASNQWGNSPGSYEQYF
>TRBV28|-|TRBJ1-1|-
TGTGCCAGCAGTTTCCCCCTGGGGGGGAACACTGAAGCTTTCTTT
CASSFPLGGNTEAFF
>TRBV4-2|-|TRBJ1-1|TRBD1
TGTGCCAGCAGCCTGGGGACAGGGACGGACACTGAAGCTTTCTTT
CASSLGTGTDTEAFF
>TRBV29-1|-|TRBJ1-1|-
TGCAGCGTTGAGCCTGGGAGTTCTGAGGAAGCTTTCTTT
CSVEPGSSEEAFF
>TRBV3-1|-|TRBJ2-1|-
TGTGCCAGCAGCCAAAACAGGGCCTACAATGAGCAGTTCTTC
CASSQNRAYNEQFF
>TRBV29-1|-|TRBJ2-1|-
TGCAGCGTTGGAGGGGCGGACCGAGGGTACAATGAGCAGTTCTTC
CSVGGADRGYNEQFF
>TRBV20-1|-|TRBJ2-2|-
TGCAGTGCCCCGGACAGGAACACCGGGGAGCTGTTTTTT
CSAPDRNTGELFF
>TRBV20-1|once|TRBJ2-7|TRBD1
TGCAGTGCTTGCGGGACAGGGTCCTACGAGCAGTACTTC
CSACGTGSYEQYF
>TRBV13|-|TRBJ2-1|TRBD2
TGTGCCATCGGGACTAGCGGGAGGGGGAATGAGCAGTTCTTC
CAIGTSGRGNEQFF
>TRBV27|-|TRBJ2-3|-
TGTGCCAGCAGTTTAATATGGGGGATCGATACGCAGTATTTT
CASSLIWGIDTQYF
>TRBV15|-|TRBJ1-5|-
TGTGCCACCAGCGAAAGGGCGGATCAGCCCCAGCATTTT
CATSERADQPQHF
>TRBV15|-|TRBJ2-7|-
TGTGCCACCAGCAGAGGTTTCAGGGTGTACTCCTACGAGCAGTACTTC
CATSRGFRVYSYEQYF
>TRBV7-9|few|TRBJ2-7|-
TGTGCCAGCAGCCATGGGGGGTTTTCGGAATACGAGCAGTACTTC
CASSHGGFSEYEQYF
>TRBV20-1|-|TRBJ2-7|TRBD2
TGCAGTGTTAGTACCCCGTTGGGGGGGTCGCATCGGACTTACGAGCAGTACTTC
CSVSTPLGGSHRTYEQYF
>TRBV12-3/TRBV12-4|-|TRBJ2-3|-
TGTGCCAGCAGCCCAGCGGGTACTTCGGATACGCAGTATTTT
CASSPAGTSDTQYF
>TRBV29-1|-|TRBJ1-1|-
TGCAGCGTTGAAGCCCCTGGGCCCTTCCCGGGAGCTTTCTTT
CSVEAPGPFPGAFF
>TRBV30|-|TRBJ1-1|-
TGTGCCTGGAGTGTTGGAGGGGGCACTGAAGCTTTCTTT
CAWSVGGGTEAFF
>TRBV6-5|-|TRBJ2-1|TRBD2
TGTGCCAGCAGTTACTCGAGGCTAGCGGGAGGGCCTGTAGATGAGCAGTTCTTC
CASSYSRLAGGPVDEQFF
>TRBV30|-|TRBJ2-7|TRBD2
TGTGCCTGGAGCTCTAGCGGGAGGACGTACGAGCAGTACTTC
CAWSSSGRTYEQYF
>TRBV29-1|-|TRBJ1-1|-
TGCAGCGCCAAAGGACAGTTTGAAGCTTTCTTT
CSAKGQFEAFF